This T cell receptor beta chain was recorded in a study of OX40 agonist ivuxolimab in advanced cancers. Germline V gene sequence: CDR1 SGHVS, CDR2 FNYEAQ. CDR3 size: 17 residues. Trimming removed 3 bases at V and 2 bases at J, with 17 bases between. Researchers took blood at baseline, on cycle 4 day 1, and on cycle 7 day 1. Profiling relied on immunoSEQ multiplex PCR, and the TCRdb table lists in-frame clones only, not all of them. The sample consists of more than 25,000 clones, 70% to 80% of them appearing once. The TCR originated in an adult with an advanced solid tumor such as melanoma, head and neck, liver or kidney cancer. This material consisted of CD4+ or CD8+ T cells sorted from blood, taken in a trial of the OX40 agonist ivuxolimab. V gene TRBV7-6 combines with J gene TRBJ1-5, with a possible D match to TRBD1 (5 bases). The CDR3 bases are TGTGCCAGCAGCTTCGGGTCCCGGGACCGGGGCAATCAGCCCCAGCATTTT. Its translation: CASSFGSRDRGNQPQHF.